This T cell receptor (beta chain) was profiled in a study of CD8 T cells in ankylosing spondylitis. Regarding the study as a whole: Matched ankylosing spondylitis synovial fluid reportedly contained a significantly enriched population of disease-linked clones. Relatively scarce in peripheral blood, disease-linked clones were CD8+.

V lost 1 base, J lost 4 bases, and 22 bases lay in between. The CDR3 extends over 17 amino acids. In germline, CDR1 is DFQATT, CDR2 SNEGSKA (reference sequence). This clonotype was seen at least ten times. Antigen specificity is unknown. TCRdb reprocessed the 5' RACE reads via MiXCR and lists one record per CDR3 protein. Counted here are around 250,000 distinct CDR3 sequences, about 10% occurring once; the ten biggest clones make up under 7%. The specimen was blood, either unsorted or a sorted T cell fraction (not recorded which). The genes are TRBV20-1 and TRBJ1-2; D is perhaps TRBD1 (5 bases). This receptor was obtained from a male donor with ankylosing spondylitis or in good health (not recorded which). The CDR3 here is CSARGTGTSVRGYGYTF. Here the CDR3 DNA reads TGCAGTGCTAGAGGAACCGGGACGTCGGTCCGGGGCTATGGCTACACCTTC.